Shown below are 23 T cell receptor beta chains from a single sample sequenced in a study of T-cell reconstitution after alpha-beta-depleted transplantation in children. A TCRbeta library incorporating unique molecular identifiers was prepared. TCRdb redid the calling of the PCR reads with MiXCR, one entry per CDR3 protein. The sample holds 500,000 to 650,000 distinct CDR3 sequences, roughly 10% seen once. The sample consisted of PBMCs, mostly from graft donor cells, taken 180 days after TCRalphabeta/CD19-depleted stem cell transplant. These receptors were obtained from a female patient aged 2-15 years who had a stem cell transplant for aplastic anemia, so the T cells may come from the graft donor.

This rearrangement joins TRBV12-3 or TRBV12-4 to TRBJ2-7; no firm D call. The CDR3 consists of 13 residues. V lost 3 bases and J lost 1, with 7 bases in between. Here the CDR3 DNA reads TGTGCCAGCAGTTTTCAGTTTTCCTACGAGCAGTACTTC. This translates into CASSFQFSYEQYF.

This clonotype was recorded a few times. The chain has TRBV6-2 or TRBV6-3 and TRBJ1-4, with D uncertain. V was shortened by 6 bases and J by 5 bases, with 13 bases between the two germline ends. The CDR3 is 14 residues long. CDR1 and CDR2 (germline): MNHEY, SVGEGT. The CDR3 sequence: CASRPKVPNEKLFF. CDR3 bases: TGTGCCAGCAGACCCAAGGTCCCGAATGAAAAACTGTTTTTT.

V usage is TRBV28 and J usage is TRBJ2-7; 9 bases align to TRBD1. V trimming: 2 bases; J trimming: 3 bases; junction bases outside the gene matches: 8. The germline V gene encodes CDR1 MDHEN and CDR2 SYDVKM. The CDR3 sequence is 16 residues long. The DNA of the CDR3 is TGTGCCAGCAGTTTACGGCCGGGACAGGGTCACTACGAGCAGTACGTC. This sequence encodes CASSLRPGQGHYEQYV.

This clonotype was seen a few times. The rearrangement joins TRBV5-1 to TRBJ2-1; D uncertain. The germline gives CDR1 SGHRS, CDR2 YFSETQ. The CDR3 totals 14 residues. The ends were cut back, 1 base at V and 8 bases at J, with 13 bases in the middle. In nucleotides, the CDR3 is TGCGCCAGCAGCTTGCCCCCCCCTGGGGATGAGCAGTTCTTC. This encodes CASSLPPPGDEQFF.

This clonotype was detected only a few times. V usage is TRBV6-5 and J usage is TRBJ1-5; perhaps TRBD1 as D (6 bases). Deletions cut 2 bases from V and 0 bases from J, with 11 bases between. CDR3 length: 16 amino acids. The germline gives CDR1 MNHEY, CDR2 SVGAGI. The CDR3 reads CASSYRTAYSNQPQHF. In nucleotides, the CDR3 is TGTGCCAGCAGTTACCGGACAGCGTATAGCAATCAGCCCCAGCATTTT.

This clonotype was observed a handful of times. This chain uses TRBV7-8 with TRBJ1-1, with 7 positions matching TRBD1. Germline lookup yields CDR1 SGHVS and CDR2 FQNEAQ. The CDR3 sequence is 17 residues long. The ends lost 5 bases at V and 0 bases at J; junction bases unmatched: 12. CDR3 nucleotides: TGTGCCAGCAGCCCCTGGGGAGGGGGCTTAATGAACACTGAAGCTTTCTTT. It encodes CASSPWGGGLMNTEAFF.

V usage is TRBV7-2 and J usage is TRBJ2-7; tentatively, D is TRBD2 (6 bases). Germline V gives CDR1 SGHTA, CDR2 FQGNSA. Deletions cut 1 base from V and 1 base from J, with 14 bases between. The CDR3 length is 16 residues. The CDR3 nucleotides read TGTGCCAGCAGCTTAGGTCTGGCTAGCGTTTCCTACGAGCAGTACTTC. It specifies CASSLGLASVSYEQYF.

This clonotype was seen repeatedly, ten times or more. The chain carries TRBV5-5 and TRBJ2-7, with D possibly being TRBD1 (5 bases). The CDR3 spans 15 residues. V lost 1 base to trimming and J lost 3 bases, with 14 bases between them. Germline loops: CDR1 SGHKS, CDR2 YYEKEE (reference sequence). CDR3 protein: CASSLLGLMIYEQYV. In DNA form, the CDR3 reads TGTGCCAGCAGCTTGCTGGGGCTTATGATCTACGAGCAGTACGTC.

The chain links TRBV28 to TRBJ2-7, with D maybe TRBD2 (5 bases). CDR3 length: 13 residues. The V gene's germline CDR1 is MDHEN and CDR2 SYDVKM. Trimming removed 3 bases from V and 5 bases from J, with 11 bases in between. DNA of the CDR3: TGTGCCAGCAGTTTGCCGGGAATCAACGAGCAGTACTTC. Its translation is CASSLPGINEQYF.

Many counts were recorded for this clonotype. V usage is TRBV5-1 and J usage is TRBJ2-2, with 8 bases lining up with TRBD2. This CDR3 spans 14 amino acids. Unmatched junction bases numbered 7, after V lost 7 bases and J lost 5 bases. CDR1 SGHRS and CDR2 YFSETQ come from the germline V gene. The CDR3 DNA reads as TGCGCCAGCCGGGTAGCGGGAAATACCGGGGAGCTGTTTTTT. Its protein product is CASRVAGNTGELFF.

This clonotype was recorded at least ten times. J is TRBJ2-5 and V is TRBV2; D call uncertain. The CDR3 loop spans 13 amino acids. V dropped 1 base and J dropped 1 base, with 4 bases sitting between them. CDR1 and CDR2 from the germline V gene are SNHLY and FYNNEI. CDR3 amino acids: CASSEGSQETQYF. The CDR3 DNA follows: TGTGCCAGCAGTGAAGGGTCCCAAGAGACCCAGTACTTC. Full variable domain (rest looked up from reference TRBV2 and TRBJ2-5): EPEVTQTPSHQVTQMGQEVILRCVPISNHLYFYWYRQILGQKVEFLVSFYNNEISEKSEIFDDQFSVERPDGSNFTLKIRSTKLEDSAMYFCASSEGSQETQYFGPGTRLLVL.

This clonotype has a handful of counts. J is TRBJ2-7 and V is TRBV10-2; D not resolved. V was cut by 1 base and J by 7 bases, with 5 bases left in between. The germline CDR1 and CDR2 sequences are WSHSY and SAAADI. The CDR3 sequence is 11 residues long. CDR3 sequence (DNA): TGCGCCAGCAGTGAGTATGGGGAGCAGTACGTC. This gives the protein CASSEYGEQYV.

This clonotype was recorded at least ten times. V gene TRBV21-1 combines with J gene TRBJ1-6; the table's TRBD1 call for D was not verified on the DNA. TRBV21-1 is deemed a pseudogene. The CDR3 runs 14 residues. CDR3 protein: CASGGQRENSPLHF. CDR3 DNA: TGTGCCAGCGGCGGACAGAGAGAAAATTCACCCCTCCACTTT.

This clonotype was seen only a few times. This chain uses TRBV9 with TRBJ1-2; TRBD1 agrees at 7 bases. The CDR3 consists of 15 residues. Trimming took 0 bases from V and 5 from J; bases not matched to a gene: 7. From germline, CDR1 is SGDLS and CDR2 YYNGEE. The CDR3: CASSVEDRVSYGYTF. DNA of the CDR3: TGTGCCAGCAGCGTAGAAGACAGGGTATCATATGGCTACACCTTC.

V and J are TRBV12-3 or TRBV12-4 and TRBJ1-2, with D uncertain. V lost 1 base, J lost 4 bases, and 22 bases lay in between. The CDR3 loop spans 18 amino acids. CDR3 in amino acids: CASSLGPALLYGRYGYTF. The DNA for the CDR3 is TGTGCCAGCAGTTTAGGCCCAGCTTTGCTCTACGGACGCTATGGCTACACCTTC.

V is TRBV9 and J is TRBJ2-5, with unresolved D. Germline-derived CDR1 and CDR2 are SGDLS and YYNGEE. V was cut by 0 bases and J by 5 bases, with 8 bases left in between. The CDR3 contains 13 residues. The DNA of the CDR3 is TGTGCCAGCAGCGTAGCTACAACGGAGACCCAGTACTTC. Translation gives CASSVATTETQYF.

The chain joins TRBV12-3 or TRBV12-4 to TRBJ2-2; 11 nucleotides line up with TRBD1. The length of the CDR3 is 14 residues. The junction had 1 base not matched to a gene; V was cut back by 4 bases and J by 6 bases. The CDR3 sequence: CASSSDRGPGELFF. CDR3 DNA: TGTGCCAGCAGTTCGGACAGGGGGCCCGGGGAGCTGTTTTTT.

This clonotype occurred a few times. The rearrangement links TRBV21-1 to TRBJ2-4; the DNA was not compared with TRBD1, the D call given in the table. TRBV21-1 has pseudogene status. This CDR3 has 15 amino acids. CDR3 region: CASSKAAGGENIQYF. The CDR3 DNA reads TGTGCCAGCAGCAAAGCCGCAGGGGGGGAAAACATTCAGTACTTC.

V is TRBV12-3 or TRBV12-4 and J is TRBJ2-1; 8 nucleotides line up with TRBD2. There are 17 residues in the CDR3. V lost 3 bases to trimming and J lost 5 bases; unmatched junction nucleotides: 12. CDR3 residues: CASSFYGGASAHNEQFF. CDR3 DNA sequence: TGTGCCAGCAGTTTTTACGGGGGGGCTTCGGCCCACAATGAGCAGTTCTTC.

The chain employs TRBV13 and TRBJ2-7; D is unresolved. Trimming stripped 7 bases from V and 1 base from J, with 2 bases between. The CDR3 sequence is 10 residues long. Germline-derived CDR1 and CDR2 are PRHDT and FYEKMQ (reference sequence). The CDR3 sequence is CASMSYEQYV. Written as DNA, the CDR3 is TGTGCCAGCATGTCCTACGAGCAGTACGTC.

V gene TRBV6-2 or TRBV6-3 combines with J gene TRBJ2-6; D is possibly TRBD1 (6 bases). This CDR3 is 21 amino acids long. CDR1 and CDR2 (germline): MNHEY, SVGEGT. Trimming took off 1 base at V and 0 bases at J, with 22 bases between the two ends. CDR3 in amino acids: CASSYFEIWAGDASGANVLTF. The CDR3 coding sequence is TGTGCCAGCAGTTACTTCGAAATTTGGGCAGGGGACGCCTCTGGGGCCAACGTCCTGACTTTC.

In its sample, this clonotype was seen many times. This chain connects TRBV7-7 to TRBJ2-3; 10 nucleotides agree with TRBD2. The CDR3 consists of 15 residues. Germline trimming cut 9 bases from V and 6 bases from J; bases unmatched to any gene: 12. Germline V lookup: CDR1 SSHAT, CDR2 FNYEAQ (reference sequence). Here the CDR3 reads CAREKRGGLSDTQYF. Written as DNA, the CDR3 is TGTGCCAGGGAAAAGCGGGGGGGCCTTTCGGATACGCAGTATTTT.

This clonotype has more than one count but fewer than ten. V usage is TRBV7-6 and J usage is TRBJ1-1; D ambiguous. The CDR3 covers 14 residues. The V gene lost 5 bases and the J gene lost 0 bases, with 10 bases spanning the gap. Per the germline V gene, CDR1 is SGHVS and CDR2 is FNYEAQ. Here the CDR3 reads CASSREALNTEAFF. The CDR3 region has the DNA TGTGCCAGCAGCCGTGAGGCGTTGAACACTGAAGCTTTCTTT.